This note documents a single TCR beta chain sequence. The antigen is not known. This CDR3 has 18 residues. Germline trimming cut 8 bases from V and 0 bases from J; bases unmatched to any gene: 13. Germline CDR1 and CDR2: SGHNT and YENEEA. 60 Vbeta and 13 Jbeta primers were used in PCR. Clones were sequenced by immunoSEQ multiplex PCR, and TCRdb holds only the in-frame ones, with some missing. This sample has nearly 110,000 clones, with approximately 76% found just once. This specimen belongs to a study of cytomegalovirus exposure and HLA in healthy donors. Across the study: Prior work identified some 120 million unique TCR beta sequences in 150 million to 200 million T cells.

Study-wide results and limits: A few chains linked to CMV were shown in vitro to be specific for CMV antigens. A later examination showed that TCR association rates differed by HLA locus, with DRB1 most and HLA-C fewest.

The source material was PBMCs. V gene TRBV11-3 combines with J gene TRBJ2-2, with TRBD2 matching 9 bases. This TCR derives from a man aged 18-30 years in good health and CMV-seronegative. In DNA, the CDR3 is TGTGCCAGCGTTAGGCGGGGGGGCCGCGACTCGAACACCGGGGAGCTGTTTTTT. It is translated as CASVRRGGRDSNTGELFF.